A single sample gave rise to the 20 T cell receptor beta chains below, sequenced in a study of T-cell reconstitution after alpha-beta-depleted transplantation in children. Unique molecular identifiers were incorporated into the prepared TCRbeta library. Via MiXCR, TCRdb re-called the PCR reads, giving one row per CDR3 protein. The repertoire includes about 400,000 distinct CDR3 sequences, 20% of them detected once, and 3% to 4% sits in the top ten. The sequenced sample was PBMCs from the stem cell graft donor, obtained from the stem cell graft. The origin of the receptors is a human donor who donated a stem cell graft to a child with acute myeloid leukemia.

This chain joins TRBV12-5 and TRBJ2-7; tentative D call: TRBD2 (5 bases). Germline CDR1 reads LGHNT; CDR2 reads FRNRAP. The CDR3 runs 14 residues. The V end was cut by 7 bases, the J end by 5 bases, with 18 bases between. The CDR3 reads CASVPYGIRDEQYF. The CDR3 coding sequence is TGTGCTAGTGTCCCATACGGGATTCGGGACGAGCAGTACTTC.

The sample holds a few counts of this clonotype. This chain connects TRBV7-6 to TRBJ2-6; 8 bases line up with TRBD2. Germline values: CDR1 SGHVS, CDR2 FNYEAQ. CDR3 size: 17 residues. The junction had 4 bases not matched to a gene; V was cut back by 3 bases and J by 0 bases. The CDR3 reads CASSLVAGHSGANVLTF. CDR3 nucleotide sequence: TGTGCCAGCAGCTTGGTAGCGGGGCACTCTGGGGCCAACGTCCTGACTTTC. The full variable domain, with the rest looked up from reference TRBV7-6 and TRBJ2-6, is GAGVSQSPRYKVTKRGQDVALRCDPISGHVSLYWYRQALGQGPEFLTYFNYEAQQDKSGLPNDRFSAERPEGSISTLTIQRTEQRDSAMYRCASSLVAGHSGANVLTFGAGSRLTVL.

This clonotype was picked up a small number of times. The chain employs TRBV7-2 and TRBJ1-6; D is unclear. With 5 bases removed from V and 4 bases from J, the gap between germline ends came to 12 bases. This CDR3 spans 15 amino acids. Germline V gene data show CDR1 as SGHTA and CDR2 as FQGNSA. CDR3: CASSARRAYNSPLHF. DNA for the CDR3: TGTGCCAGCAGCGCCCGGCGGGCGTATAATTCACCCCTCCACTTT.

This clonotype was seen only a few times. The V call is TRBV12-3 or TRBV12-4, the J call TRBJ1-2; 10 bases fit TRBD1. V was clipped by 3 bases and J by 7 bases; unmatched bases: 5. The CDR3 contains 14 residues. CDR3 in amino acids: CASSLTGGAGGYTF. CDR3 nucleotides: TGTGCCAGCAGTTTGACAGGGGGCGCAGGTGGCTACACCTTC.

The chain carries TRBV5-1 and TRBJ2-7, with a tentative D call TRBD1 (6 bases). With 1 base removed from V and 5 bases from J, the gap between germline ends came to 10 bases. The CDR3 runs 13 residues. Germline lookup yields CDR1 SGHRS and CDR2 YFSETQ. Here the CDR3 DNA reads TGCGCCAGCAGCTTGTTGACAGGTCACGAGCAGTACTTC. Protein product: CASSLLTGHEQYF. The full variable domain, rest sourced from reference TRBV5-1 and TRBJ2-7, is KAGVTQTPRYLIKTRGQQVTLSCSPISGHRSVSWYQQTPGQGLQFLFEYFSETQRNKGNFPGRFSGRQFSNSRSEMNVSTLELGDSALYLCASSLLTGHEQYFGPGTRLTVT.

The rearrangement joins TRBV12-3 or TRBV12-4 to TRBJ2-1; D is undetermined. V was trimmed by 3 bases and J by 6 bases, leaving 6 bases between them. The CDR3 runs 12 residues. CDR3 in amino acids: CASSFHVNEQFF. The CDR3 DNA follows: TGTGCCAGCAGTTTTCATGTCAATGAGCAGTTCTTC.

This clonotype showed up many times. The V and J genes are TRBV20-1 and TRBJ1-2, with 7 bases identical to TRBD1. V shed 6 bases, J shed 11 bases, and the junction held 18 bases outside the gene matches. The germline gives CDR1 DFQATT, CDR2 SNEGSKA (reference sequence). The CDR3 runs 14 residues. This chain's CDR3 is CSAIDAIRGTVYTF. As DNA, the CDR3 is TGCAGTGCCATCGACGCCATCCGGGGGACAGTTTACACCTTC.

This chain links TRBV20-1 with TRBJ2-1; D is undetermined. V lost 1 base, J lost 3 bases, and 13 bases lay in between. The CDR3 runs to 15 residues. Germline V CDR1 and CDR2: DFQATT, SNEGSKA (reference sequence). DNA for the CDR3: TGCAGTGCTAGAGTCCCCCAGAGATTCTACAATGAGCAGTTCTTC. Translating gives CSARVPQRFYNEQFF.

This clonotype came up a few times. The rearrangement joins TRBV24-1 to TRBJ1-5, with TRBD1 matching over 9 bases. Per germline, CDR1 KGHDR and CDR2 SFDVKD. J was trimmed by 9 bases and V by 4 bases; bases with no gene match: 3. This CDR3 is built from 13 residues. CDR3: CATSDTGQGPQHF. In DNA form, the CDR3 reads TGTGCCACCAGTGACACGGGACAGGGGCCCCAGCATTTT.

The chain joins TRBV5-1 to TRBJ1-1, with D possibly TRBD1 on 5 matching bases. CDR3 length: 14 amino acids. Trimming took 5 bases from V and 4 from J, leaving 15 bases between them. CDR1 and CDR2 from the germline V gene are SGHRS and YFSETQ. For the CDR3, the DNA is TGCGCCAGCAGACCCGAGTTTGGGGGCACTGAAGCTTTCTTT. This gives the protein CASRPEFGGTEAFF. The entire variable domain, with the rest obtained from reference TRBV5-1 and TRBJ1-1, is as follows: KAGVTQTPRYLIKTRGQQVTLSCSPISGHRSVSWYQQTPGQGLQFLFEYFSETQRNKGNFPGRFSGRQFSNSRSEMNVSTLELGDSALYLCASRPEFGGTEAFFGQGTRLTVV.

The CDR3 nucleotides are TGTGCCAGCAGCTCGACAGGGGGAGAGTTCTCCTACAATGAGCAGTTCTTC. The encoded protein is CASSSTGGEFSYNEQFF. J is TRBJ2-1 and V is TRBV13, with TRBD1 matching over 9 bases. CDR3 length: 17 amino acids. With 4 bases clipped from V and 0 bases from J, the junction kept 7 bases outside the gene matches. CDR1 is PRHDT and CDR2 is FYEKMQ in the germline V gene (reference sequence).

This clonotype was seen repeatedly, ten times or more. The rearrangement links TRBV29-1 to TRBJ2-7; 7 bases match TRBD2. V was clipped by 4 bases and J by 4 bases; unmatched bases: 7. The CDR3 length is 13 residues. The V gene's germline CDR1 is SQVTM and CDR2 ANQGSEA. The CDR3 nucleotides read TGCAGCGTTGCCGCGGGAGAACCATACGAGCAGTACTTC. This sequence encodes CSVAAGEPYEQYF.

This clonotype was observed a few times. The chain couples TRBV30 to TRBJ1-2, with D perhaps TRBD1 (6 bases). The ends were cut back, 0 bases at V and 4 bases at J, with 9 bases in the middle. The CDR3 has 13 amino acids. Germline V gene sequence: CDR1 GTSNPN, CDR2 SVGIG (reference sequence). The CDR3 spells CAWSVQGPYGYTF. The CDR3 nucleotides are TGTGCCTGGAGTGTACAGGGACCCTATGGCTACACCTTC.

This clonotype was counted a few times. The chain uses TRBV20-1 and TRBJ2-5; D perhaps matches TRBD2 (5 bases). In germline, CDR1 is DFQATT, CDR2 SNEGSKA (reference sequence). This CDR3 spans 15 amino acids. V was cut by 1 base and J by 0 bases, with 12 bases left in between. The CDR3 region has the DNA TGCAGTGCTAGAGGGGCCGGGAATTACCAAGAGACCCAGTACTTC. Its translation is CSARGAGNYQETQYF.

The sample holds many counts of this clonotype. The CDR3: CASSAGLRSYEQYF. The CDR3 nucleotides are TGTGCCAGTAGTGCGGGACTGAGATCCTACGAGCAGTACTTC. V gene TRBV19 combines with J gene TRBJ2-7, with a tentative D call TRBD2 (6 bases). Germline CDR1 LNHDA, CDR2 SQIVND (reference sequence). This CDR3 is built from 14 residues. Deletions cut 5 bases from V and 1 base from J, with 12 bases between.

The chain recombines TRBV20-1 with TRBJ2-7; 7 bases align to TRBD2. Germline V gene sequence: CDR1 DFQATT, CDR2 SNEGSKA (reference sequence). V shed 5 bases, J shed 2 bases, and the junction held 6 bases outside the gene matches. This CDR3 region has 13 residues. CDR3 nucleotide sequence: TGCAGTGCTCGTGGGGGGAGGGCCTACGAGCAGTACTTC. It yields the protein CSARGGRAYEQYF.

In its sample, this clonotype was seen a few times. The chain couples TRBV12-3 or TRBV12-4 to TRBJ2-1; maybe TRBD2 (5 bases). Between the trimmed V and J ends, which lost 3 bases and 8 bases, there was a span of 8 bases. The CDR3 runs 12 residues. The CDR3 DNA reads as TGTGCCAGCAGTTTTTGGGGAGATGAGCAGTTCTTC. Its translation is CASSFWGDEQFF.

This clonotype turned up a few times. The rearrangement links TRBV20-1 to TRBJ2-7; no firm D call. The CDR3 spans 15 residues. CDR1 is DFQATT, CDR2 SNEGSKA, per germline (reference sequence). V dropped 2 bases and J dropped 3 bases, with 17 bases sitting between them. In DNA, the CDR3 is TGCAGTGCTAGACCGTCGCCCCAACCACTCTACGAGCAGTACTTC. Amino acid sequence: CSARPSPQPLYEQYF.

The chain is built from TRBV2 and TRBJ2-3; D is possibly TRBD1 (6 bases). Per germline, CDR1 SNHLY and CDR2 FYNNEI. This CDR3 has 16 amino acids. Trimming left V 5 bases short and J 2 bases short, with 17 bases between. CDR3 bases: TGTGCCAGCAGTTCCGGGACATCCTCGAACACAGATACGCAGTATTTT. This translates into CASSSGTSSNTDTQYF.

This clonotype was seen a few times. CDR3 in amino acids: CASSPRTASYEQYF. The CDR3 region has the DNA TGTGCCAGCAGCCCCCGGACAGCCTCCTACGAGCAGTACTTC. The chain combines TRBV7-2 with TRBJ2-7, with D tentatively TRBD1 (6 bases). The CDR3 runs 14 residues. V shed 5 bases and J shed 0 bases, with 11 bases lying between them. CDR1 and CDR2 from the germline V gene are SGHTA and FQGNSA.